This TCR beta chain was obtained from a study of beta chain features in type 1 diabetes. The study's findings and limits: Within each of all four CD4+ subsets, Type 1 diabetes patients had TCRB CDR3s that were moderately but significantly shorter. Healthy donors had naive, central memory and Treg TCRB repertoires that appeared less similar than those seen among patients. Short templates might get an advantage during PCR, and this would be equal in patients and controls.

In this sample, this clone turned up a few times. Its antigen is undetermined. Losses at the gene ends were 4 bases for V and 7 bases for J; bases not matched to a gene: 11. The CDR3 loop spans 17 amino acids. Germline V gives CDR1 LNHNV, CDR2 YYDKDF (reference sequence). What was sequenced were expressed TCRB transcripts, since all of the isolated RNA had been reverse transcribed. This table comes from immunoSEQ multiplex PCR, and its TCRdb copy is limited to in-frame clones, with some not included. The top ten hold about 0.7% of the sample, which has 100,000 to 150,000 clones, 7% to 10% seen once. All of the sorted populations showed purity greater than 95%.

This clonotype was obtained from a young man with type 1 diabetes. This chain joins TRBV15 and TRBJ2-1; 12 nucleotides agree with TRBD1. The sequenced material came from central memory CD4+ T cells from blood. As DNA, the CDR3 is TGTGCCACCAGCACCTACCTGGGACAGGGGGCTTGGAATGAGCAGTTCTTC. This translates into CATSTYLGQGAWNEQFF. Complete variable domain (other parts from reference TRBV15 and TRBJ2-1): DAMVIQNPRYQVTQFGKPVTLSCSQTLNHNVMYWYQQKSSQAPKLLFHYYDKDFNNEADTPDNFQSRRPNTSFCFLDIRSPGLGDTAMYLCATSTYLGQGAWNEQFFGPGTRLTVL.